Below are 13 T cell receptor beta chains sequenced from a single sample in a study of blood T cell repertoires in COVID-19. Data came from immunoSEQ multiplex PCR; TCRdb stores just in-frame clones and leaves some out. This table has around 240,000 clones, 80% to 90% appearing once. Specimen: peripheral blood. Every receptor here comes from a woman aged 40 to 55 who had recovered from COVID-19.

The J gene is TRBJ2-5, the V gene TRBV27; 12 bases match TRBD2. Germline V lookup: CDR1 MNHEY, CDR2 SMNVEV (reference sequence). The CDR3 runs to 15 residues. V lost 6 bases, J lost 4 bases, and 6 bases stayed unmatched. CDR3 DNA sequence: TGTGCCAGCAGACGGAAGACTAGCGGGGGAGAGACCCAGTACTTC. It specifies CASRRKTSGGETQYF.

The V call is TRBV4-2, the J call TRBJ2-3, with TRBD2 matching over 10 bases. The junction had 2 bases not matched to a gene; V was cut back by 4 bases and J by 1 base. Germline values: CDR1 LGHNA, CDR2 YNFKEQ. This CDR3 contains 15 residues. CDR3 bases: TGTGCCAGCAGCCCCGGGACTAGCGGCACAGATACGCAGTATTTT. Translating it yields CASSPGTSGTDTQYF.

V and J are TRBV2 and TRBJ2-7; 8 bases map to TRBD1. The V segment lost 1 base and the J segment 6 bases; nucleotides outside the gene matches: 8. This CDR3 is built from 15 residues. In germline, CDR1 is SNHLY, CDR2 FYNNEI. DNA of the CDR3: TGTGCCAGCAGTGAAGAAAGGACAGGGCACAGCGAGCAGTACTTC. Residues: CASSEERTGHSEQYF. The full variable domain, its missing parts supplied by reference TRBV2 and TRBJ2-7, is EPEVTQTPSHQVTQMGQEVILRCVPISNHLYFYWYRQILGQKVEFLVSFYNNEISEKSEIFDDQFSVERPDGSNFTLKIRSTKLEDSAMYFCASSEERTGHSEQYFGPGTRLTVT.

The gene calls are TRBV11-2 and TRBJ2-7; D gene unclear. Germline V CDR1 and CDR2: SGHAT, FQNNGV. This CDR3 contains 12 residues. Between the trimmed V and J ends, which lost 5 bases and 4 bases, there was a span of 9 bases. CDR3 residues: CASSDTPYEQYF. The CDR3 nucleotides are TGTGCCAGCAGCGATACACCGTACGAGCAGTACTTC.

This chain uses TRBV27 with TRBJ2-2, with D possibly matching TRBD2 (6 bases). Trimming took 1 base from V and 6 from J, leaving 6 bases between them. The V gene's germline CDR1 is MNHEY and CDR2 SMNVEV (reference sequence). This CDR3 is 13 amino acids long. CDR3 nucleotides: TGTGCCAGCAGTTTATGGGGGGCCGGGGAGCTGTTTTTT. It encodes CASSLWGAGELFF.

DNA of the CDR3: TGCGCCAGCAGCTTGGACACACAGAACACCGGGGAGCTGTTTTTT. Its translation: CASSLDTQNTGELFF. This chain connects TRBV5-1 to TRBJ2-2; the D is unclear. Germline loops: CDR1 SGHRS, CDR2 YFSETQ. The CDR3 length is 15 residues. The V and J ends lost 0 bases and 1 base respectively, with 7 bases between them.

The chain joins TRBV5-8 to TRBJ1-4, with TRBD1 matching 7 bases. With 4 bases clipped from V and 4 bases from J, the junction kept 7 bases outside the gene matches. Germline V gene sequence: CDR1 SGHTS, CDR2 YDEGEE. The CDR3 is 15 residues long. The CDR3 DNA sequence: TGTGCCAGCAGCGTTGGGACAGCAATTAATGAAAAACTGTTTTTT. This gives the protein CASSVGTAINEKLFF.

The rearrangement uses TRBV6-5 and TRBJ1-4; possibly TRBD1 for D (5 bases). Germline lookup yields CDR1 MNHEY and CDR2 SVGAGI. The V and J ends lost 7 bases and 9 bases respectively, with 15 bases between them. This CDR3 spans 13 amino acids. The CDR3 protein is CASTDSRDKKLFF. The CDR3 DNA is TGTGCCAGCACCGACAGTAGGGATAAAAAACTGTTTTTT.

This clone was counted ten times or more. This chain connects TRBV6-5 to TRBJ1-1; D gene ambiguous. Trimming took 1 base from V and 1 from J, leaving 7 bases between them. The germline V gene has CDR1 MNHEY and CDR2 SVGAGI. The CDR3 spans 14 residues. The CDR3: CASSYLGTNTEAFF. CDR3 in DNA: TGTGCCAGCAGTTACTTGGGCACGAACACTGAAGCTTTCTTT.

This clone has just one count. At one boundary the junction diverges from the germline segment, which might be a read error. This chain joins TRBV20-1 and TRBJ1-1; 7 bases are a match to TRBD1. CDR1 is DFQATT and CDR2 is SNEGSKA in the germline V gene (reference sequence). The CDR3 totals 13 residues. The CDR3 bases are TGCAGTGCTGGTGCCGACAGGGATGAAATCAGTAGGTTT. It codes for CSAGADRDEISRF.

V is TRBV18 and J is TRBJ2-1; 7 nucleotides agree with TRBD1. V dropped 2 bases and J dropped 0; count of bases not matched to a gene: 7. The CDR3 sequence is 17 residues long. Germline CDR1 and CDR2: KGHSH and LQKENI. As DNA, the CDR3 is TGTGCCAGCTCACCATTTAGAAGGGACAGCTCCTACAATGAGCAGTTCTTC. As protein: CASSPFRRDSSYNEQFF.

The V and J genes are TRBV27 and TRBJ2-7; 11 bases are shared with TRBD1. Trimming cost V 6 bases and J 9 bases; bases outside gene matches: 10. Germline V gene data show CDR1 as MNHEY and CDR2 as SMNVEV (reference sequence). This CDR3 is built from 14 residues. CDR3 nucleotides: TGTGCCAGCAGAAGGACAGGGGGCGGCCGACGGCAGTACTTC. This encodes CASRRTGGGRRQYF.

The genes are TRBV7-6 and TRBJ2-2; 10 bases line up with TRBD1. CDR1 SGHVS and CDR2 FNYEAQ come from the germline V gene. CDR3 length: 14 residues. With V trimmed by 4 bases and J by 5 bases, 1 base remained unmatched. CDR3 sequence reads: CASSWTGGTGELFF. The CDR3 nucleotides read TGTGCCAGCAGCTGGACAGGGGGGACCGGGGAGCTGTTTTTT.